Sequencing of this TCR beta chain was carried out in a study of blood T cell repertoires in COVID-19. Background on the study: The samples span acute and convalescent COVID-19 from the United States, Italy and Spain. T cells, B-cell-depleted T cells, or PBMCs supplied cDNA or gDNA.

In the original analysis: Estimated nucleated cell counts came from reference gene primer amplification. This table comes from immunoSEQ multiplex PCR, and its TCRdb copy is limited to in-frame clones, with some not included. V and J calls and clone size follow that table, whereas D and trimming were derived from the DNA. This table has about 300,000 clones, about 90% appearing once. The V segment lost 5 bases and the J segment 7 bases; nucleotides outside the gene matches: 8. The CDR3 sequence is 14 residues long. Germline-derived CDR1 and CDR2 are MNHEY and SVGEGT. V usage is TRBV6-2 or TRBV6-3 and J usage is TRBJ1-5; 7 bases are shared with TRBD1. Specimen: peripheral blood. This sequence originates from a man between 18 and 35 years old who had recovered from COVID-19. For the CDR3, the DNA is TGTGCCAGCAGTAGGACAGGTCCCAGGCAGCCCCAGCATTTT. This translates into CASSRTGPRQPQHF.